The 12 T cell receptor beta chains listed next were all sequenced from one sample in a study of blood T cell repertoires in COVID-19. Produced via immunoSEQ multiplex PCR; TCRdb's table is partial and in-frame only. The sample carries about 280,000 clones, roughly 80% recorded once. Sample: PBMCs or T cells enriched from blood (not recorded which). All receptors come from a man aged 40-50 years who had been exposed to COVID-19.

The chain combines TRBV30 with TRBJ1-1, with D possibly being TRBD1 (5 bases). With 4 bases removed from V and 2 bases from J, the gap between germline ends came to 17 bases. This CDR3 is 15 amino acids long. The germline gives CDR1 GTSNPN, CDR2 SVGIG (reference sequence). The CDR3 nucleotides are TGTGCCTGGAATGGGGGGAGCGAAACAAACACTGAAGCTTTCTTT. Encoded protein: CAWNGGSETNTEAFF.

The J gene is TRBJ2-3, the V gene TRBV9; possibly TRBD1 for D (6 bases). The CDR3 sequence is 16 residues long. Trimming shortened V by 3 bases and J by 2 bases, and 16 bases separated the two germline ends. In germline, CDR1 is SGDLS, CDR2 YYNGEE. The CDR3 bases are TGTGCCAGCAGCGCTAAGGGGGTTTCTCCCACAGATACGCAGTATTTT. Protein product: CASSAKGVSPTDTQYF.

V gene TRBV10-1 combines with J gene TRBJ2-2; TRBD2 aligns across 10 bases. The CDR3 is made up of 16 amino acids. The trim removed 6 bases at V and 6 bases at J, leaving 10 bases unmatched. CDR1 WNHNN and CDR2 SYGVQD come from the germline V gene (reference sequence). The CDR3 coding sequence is TGCGCCAGCAGCCCTACGACGAGCGGGAGGGCCGGGGAGCTGTTTTTT. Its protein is CASSPTTSGRAGELFF.

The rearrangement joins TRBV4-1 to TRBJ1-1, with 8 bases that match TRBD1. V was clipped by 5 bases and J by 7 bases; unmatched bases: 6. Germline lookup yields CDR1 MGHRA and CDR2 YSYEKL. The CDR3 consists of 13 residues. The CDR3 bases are TGCGCCAGCAGCGGGACCGGGACAGGTGAAGCTTTCTTT. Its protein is CASSGTGTGEAFF.

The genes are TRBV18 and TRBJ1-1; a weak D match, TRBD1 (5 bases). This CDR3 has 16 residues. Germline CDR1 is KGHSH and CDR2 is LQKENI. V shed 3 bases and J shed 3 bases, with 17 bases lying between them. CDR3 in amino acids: CASSPPSLGGDTEAFF. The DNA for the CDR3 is TGTGCCAGCTCACCCCCTTCACTCGGAGGGGACACTGAAGCTTTCTTT.

CDR3 in amino acids: CASSPRGGLAFAEQFF. DNA of the CDR3: TGTGCCAGCAGCCCCAGAGGGGGACTAGCTTTCGCTGAGCAGTTCTTC. The chain carries TRBV9 and TRBJ2-1; 9 bases line up with TRBD2. The CDR3 is made up of 16 amino acids. Unmatched junction bases numbered 14, after V lost 4 bases and J lost 9 bases. In germline, CDR1 is SGDLS, CDR2 YYNGEE. The full variable domain, completed using reference TRBV9 and TRBJ2-1, is DSGVTQTPKHLITATGQRVTLRCSPRSGDLSVYWYQQSLDQGLQFLIQYYNGEERAKGNILERFSAQQFPDLHSELNLSSLELGDSALYFCASSPRGGLAFAEQFFGPGTRLTVL.

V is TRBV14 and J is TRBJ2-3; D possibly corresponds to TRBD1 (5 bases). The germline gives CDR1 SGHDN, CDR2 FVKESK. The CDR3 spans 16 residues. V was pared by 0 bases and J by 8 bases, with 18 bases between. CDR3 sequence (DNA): TGTGCCAGCAGCCAAGATTCTGAAATTGGGGCCGGTACGCAGTATTTT. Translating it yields CASSQDSEIGAGTQYF. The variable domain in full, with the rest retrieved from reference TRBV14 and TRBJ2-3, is EAGVTQFPSHSVIEKGQTVTLRCDPISGHDNLYWYRRVMGKEIKFLLHFVKESKQDESGMPNNRFLAERTGGTYSTLKVQPAELEDSGVYFCASSQDSEIGAGTQYFGPGTRLTVL.

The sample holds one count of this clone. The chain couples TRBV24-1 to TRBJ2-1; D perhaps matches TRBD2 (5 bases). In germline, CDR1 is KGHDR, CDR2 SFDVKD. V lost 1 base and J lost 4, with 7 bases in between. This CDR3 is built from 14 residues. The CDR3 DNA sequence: TGTGCCACCAGTGATTTTTCGGGATACAATGAGCAGTTCTTC. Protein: CATSDFSGYNEQFF.

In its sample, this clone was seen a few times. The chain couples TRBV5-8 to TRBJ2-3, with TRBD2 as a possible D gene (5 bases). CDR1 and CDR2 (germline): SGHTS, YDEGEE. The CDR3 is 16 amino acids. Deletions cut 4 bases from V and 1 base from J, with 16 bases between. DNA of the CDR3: TGTGCCAGCAGCCCACACGGCGACTATCGCACAGATACGCAGTATTTT. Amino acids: CASSPHGDYRTDTQYF. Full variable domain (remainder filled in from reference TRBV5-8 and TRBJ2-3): EAGVTQSPTHLIKTRGQQATLRCSPISGHTSVYWYQQALGLGLQFLLWYDEGEERNRGNFPPRFSGRQFPNYSSELNVNALELEDSALYLCASSPHGDYRTDTQYFGPGTRLTVL.

The CDR3 region is CASSVYSSNGISYGYTF. As DNA, the CDR3 is TGTGCCAGCAGCGTTTACAGCTCTAATGGTATTTCCTATGGCTACACCTTC. This chain uses TRBV9 with TRBJ1-2, with D unresolved. The CDR3 totals 17 residues. Per germline, CDR1 SGDLS and CDR2 YYNGEE. V was shortened by 2 bases and J by 4 bases, with 21 bases between the two germline ends.

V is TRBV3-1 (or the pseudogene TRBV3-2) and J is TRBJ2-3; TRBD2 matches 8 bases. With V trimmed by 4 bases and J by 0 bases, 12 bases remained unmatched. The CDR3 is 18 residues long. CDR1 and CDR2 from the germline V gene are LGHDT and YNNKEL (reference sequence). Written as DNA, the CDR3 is TGTGCCAGCAGCCCACTAAGCGGGGGCGCGTCGAGCACAGATACGCAGTATTTT. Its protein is CASSPLSGGASSTDTQYF.

DNA of the CDR3: TGTGCCAGCAGTCCGACAGCCGAGCTCGGCCTGACTTTC. Amino acids: CASSPTAELGLTF. This sequence joins TRBV27 and TRBJ2-6; possible D gene TRBD1, 5 bases. This CDR3 contains 13 residues. Trimming pared 5 bases from V and 15 bases from J, leaving 17 bases between. Germline V gene data show CDR1 as MNHEY and CDR2 as SMNVEV (reference sequence).